This T cell receptor beta chain was sequenced for a study of cytomegalovirus exposure and HLA in healthy donors. In the study overall: Falling in the Caucasian-associated ancestry cluster were about 83% of some 400 genotyped donors. Overall study findings and caveats: A missense DCLRE1C variant was associated with V- and J-gene trimming of TCR beta chains in a later analysis, and an independent cohort replicated the association. Association of some 18,000 TCR beta sequences with HLA alleles was found at 0.05 false discovery rate in a later analysis.

Per germline, CDR1 PRHDT and CDR2 FYEKMQ (reference sequence). The CDR3 is 15 residues long. Trimming removed 5 bases from V and 0 bases from J, with 14 bases in between. With 60 Vbeta and 13 Jbeta primers, the PCR was carried out. TCRdb keeps only in-frame clones here, not all; method: immunoSEQ multiplex PCR. The sample lists 140,000 to 150,000 clones, around four fifths occurring once. Concerning this clone: Its antigen is as yet unknown.

The specimen was PBMCs. The rearrangement joins TRBV13 to TRBJ2-7; TRBD2 is a possible D gene (7 bases). This TCR came from a male donor in good health and CMV-seronegative. As DNA, the CDR3 is TGTGCCAGCAGCGGGGGGGCTAGCTCCTCCTACGAGCAGTACTTC. This sequence encodes CASSGGASSSYEQYF.